These 5 T cell receptor beta chains share one sample of origin, sequenced in a study of T cell repertoires in cytomegalovirus infection. TCRdb re-analysed the reads in MiXCR, keeping a single row per CDR3 protein. The sample has almost 500,000 distinct CDR3 sequences, about 11% seen once. Specimen: PBMCs. The origin of the receptors is a human donor in good health (CMV status not recorded). Some clones in this sample may be carry-over from other donors' samples.

This clonotype was observed at least ten times. The rearrangement links TRBV12-3 or TRBV12-4 to TRBJ1-5; D gene uncertain. The CDR3 loop spans 12 amino acids. The V end was cut by 7 bases, the J end by 0 bases, with 4 bases between. CDR3 sequence reads: CASTSSNQPQHF. DNA of the CDR3: TGTGCCAGCACTTCTAGCAATCAGCCCCAGCATTTT.

In its sample, this clonotype was seen a few times. The chain combines TRBV20-1 with TRBJ2-7, with 11 bases fitting TRBD1. CDR1 is DFQATT, CDR2 SNEGSKA, per germline (reference sequence). V was pared by 6 bases and J by 3 bases, with 4 bases of the junction left unmatched. This CDR3 has 13 residues. DNA of the CDR3: TGCAGTGCCACGGGACAGGGGGTCTACGAGCAGTACTTC. Protein product: CSATGQGVYEQYF.

The J gene is TRBJ1-1, the V gene TRBV12-3 or TRBV12-4, with 9 bases fitting TRBD1. This CDR3 region has 15 residues. V gave up 6 bases and J gave up 4 bases; unmatched junction bases: 9. The CDR3 region has the DNA TGTGCCAGCAGCCTGGGACAGGGTGAGAGCACTGAAGCTTTCTTT. Protein product: CASSLGQGESTEAFF.

This clonotype appeared many times. The chain links TRBV6-5 to TRBJ1-1; D gene ambiguous. V shed 7 bases and J shed 0 bases, with 15 bases lying between them. Germline V gene sequence: CDR1 MNHEY, CDR2 SVGAGI. CDR3 length: 15 residues. Here the CDR3 reads CASILAREVNTEAFF. CDR3 DNA: TGTGCCAGCATCCTGGCGCGTGAAGTGAACACTGAAGCTTTCTTT.

This clonotype appeared many times. The chain uses TRBV7-9 and TRBJ1-1; D may be TRBD1 (5 bases). Germline V gives CDR1 SEHNR, CDR2 FQNEAQ (reference sequence). This CDR3 contains 15 residues. Trimming removed 6 bases from V and 7 bases from J, with 21 bases in between. The CDR3 DNA reads as TGTGCCAGCAGAATTTCACAGGCGCGGGGCGGTGAAGCTTTCTTT. Encoded protein: CASRISQARGGEAFF. Full variable domain (outside the CDR3, taken from reference TRBV7-9 and TRBJ1-1): DTGVSQNPRHKITKRGQNVTFRCDPISEHNRLYWYRQTLGQGPEFLTYFQNEAQLEKSRLLSDRFSAERPKGSFSTLEIQRTEQGDSAMYLCASRISQARGGEAFFGQGTRLTVV.